The 18 T cell receptor beta chains reported below all come from one sample, sequenced in a study of T cells in Graves' hyperthyroidism and ophthalmopathy. RNA transcripts served as the template for amplifying TCR beta CDR3 regions. A set of HTBI primers served as the primers for a first-round RT-PCR of the TCR CDR3. Via MiXCR, TCRdb re-called the multiplex PCR reads, giving one row per CDR3 protein. Here the sample spans under 700,000 distinct CDR3 sequences, roughly 46% being singletons. The sequencing input was peripheral blood or thyroid tissue (not recorded which). The receptors were sampled from a woman between 18 and 29 years old with Graves' hyperthyroidism.

The gene calls are TRBV7-9 and TRBJ2-5; 10 bases line up with TRBD2. J was trimmed by 5 bases and V by 5 bases; bases with no gene match: 14. The CDR3 consists of 17 residues. CDR1 SEHNR and CDR2 FQNEAQ come from the germline V gene (reference sequence). The CDR3 reads CASSGGTSDSIGETQYF. The CDR3 region has the DNA TGTGCCAGCAGCGGCGGGACTAGCGACTCTATTGGGGAGACCCAGTACTTC.

This clonotype was observed once. The rearrangement uses TRBV19 and TRBJ2-5; 9 nucleotides agree with TRBD1. CDR1 is LNHDA and CDR2 is SQIVND in the germline V gene (reference sequence). The length of the CDR3 is 15 residues. The V and J ends lost 5 bases and 3 bases, in that order; junction bases with no gene match: 7. CDR3 sequence reads: CASSGDRGIEETQYF. The CDR3 DNA follows: TGTGCCAGTAGTGGAGACAGGGGGATAGAAGAGACCCAGTACTTC. The whole variable domain, filled in from reference TRBV19 and TRBJ2-5, reads DGGITQSPKYLFRKEGQNVTLSCEQNLNHDAMYWYRQDPGQGLRLIYYSQIVNDFQKGDIAEGYSVSREKKESFPLTVTSAQKNPTAFYLCASSGDRGIEETQYFGPGTRLLVL.

The chain combines TRBV25-1 with TRBJ1-6; D call uncertain. The CDR3 spans 15 residues. Trimming took 4 bases from V and 7 from J, leaving 14 bases between them. Germline CDR1 reads MGHDK; CDR2 reads SYGVNS. Written as DNA, the CDR3 is TGTGCCAGCAGTGCTAGAAACAGTATGAATTCACCCCTCCACTTT. Amino acids: CASSARNSMNSPLHF.

This clonotype occurred a few times. V is TRBV19 and J is TRBJ2-2; 10 nucleotides agree with TRBD1. This CDR3 contains 16 residues. CDR1 and CDR2 (germline): LNHDA, SQIVND (reference sequence). Unmatched junction bases numbered 5, after V lost 4 bases and J lost 3 bases. CDR3: CASSKGQGLYTGELFF. The CDR3 region has the DNA TGTGCCAGTAGTAAGGGACAGGGGTTGTACACCGGGGAGCTGTTTTTT.

V usage is TRBV24-1 and J usage is TRBJ2-2; D is ambiguous. Germline CDR1 and CDR2: KGHDR and SFDVKD. This CDR3 comprises 16 residues. Between the trimmed V and J ends, which lost 4 bases and 4 bases, there was a span of 15 bases. The CDR3 region has the DNA TGTGCCACCAGTGAAACTGCATATTCCCGCACCGGGGAGCTGTTTTTT. Encoded protein: CATSETAYSRTGELFF.

The rearrangement uses TRBV6-1 and TRBJ2-7; 13 bases agree with TRBD2. The CDR3 length is 17 residues. Per germline, CDR1 MNHNS and CDR2 SASEGT. V trimming: 6 bases; J trimming: 4 bases; junction bases outside the gene matches: 12. CDR3 sequence reads: CASSPPSGTSGKYEQYF. The CDR3 nucleotides read TGTGCCAGCAGCCCACCTTCCGGGACTAGCGGGAAATACGAGCAGTACTTC.

This sequence joins TRBV20-1 and TRBJ1-2; 10 nucleotides match TRBD1. V lost 6 bases and J lost 4; bases outside the gene matches: 5. This CDR3 region has 13 residues. Germline V gives CDR1 DFQATT, CDR2 SNEGSKA (reference sequence). The CDR3 DNA reads as TGCAGTGCCGCCTGGGACAGGGGCTATGGCTACACCTTC. It is translated as CSAAWDRGYGYTF.

This clonotype was seen a handful of times. The chain carries TRBV2 and TRBJ1-1; D gene unclear. CDR1 and CDR2 from the germline V gene are SNHLY and FYNNEI. This CDR3 has 15 amino acids. Trimming took 6 bases from V and 1 from J, leaving 15 bases between them. Here the CDR3 DNA reads TGTGCCAGCAGCCAAGGGTCCGGCTGGAACACTGAAGCTTTCTTT. Amino acid sequence: CASSQGSGWNTEAFF.

This clonotype was detected only a few times. An end of the junction does not agree with germline; a read error may underlie this. This sequence joins TRBV2 and TRBJ1-4; D may be TRBD1 (5 bases). The CDR3 is made up of 12 amino acids. Germline loops: CDR1 SNHLY, CDR2 FYNNEI. CDR3 residues: CASSWGDEKLFF. The CDR3 region has the DNA TGCGCCAGCAGCTGGGGGGATGAAAAACTGTTTTTT.

The chain links TRBV24-1 to TRBJ1-1; 7 positions agree with TRBD1. The V and J ends lost 1 base and 8 bases, in that order; junction bases with no gene match: 9. Per germline, CDR1 KGHDR and CDR2 SFDVKD. The CDR3 length is 15 residues. CDR3 sequence reads: CATSDFKEGAYEAFF. In DNA, the CDR3 is TGTGCCACCAGTGATTTTAAGGAGGGGGCATACGAAGCTTTCTTT.

About this clonotype: At one end, the junction sequence differs from germline, possibly due to a read error. V usage is TRBV7-3 and J usage is TRBJ1-1; D not certain. From germline, CDR1 is SGHTA and CDR2 FQGTGA. This CDR3 spans 15 amino acids. Here the CDR3 DNA reads TGCGCCAGCAGCCAGGTACTACTGATTGTCGGGGAAGCTTTCTTT. Its protein product is CASSQVLLIVGEAFF.

The chain couples TRBV7-6 to TRBJ2-5; 11 bases agree with TRBD2. Germline-derived CDR1 and CDR2 are SGHVS and FNYEAQ. V lost 3 bases and J lost 1; bases outside the gene matches: 4. The CDR3 consists of 16 residues. The CDR3 protein is CASSFEGLAVQETQYF. The CDR3 region has the DNA TGTGCCAGCAGCTTCGAGGGACTAGCGGTCCAAGAGACCCAGTACTTC.

This chain connects TRBV10-3 to TRBJ1-1, with no clear D. Germline loops: CDR1 ENHRY, CDR2 SYGVKD. V was cut by 3 bases and J by 8 bases, with 7 bases left in between. CDR3 size: 11 residues. CDR3 loop: CAISDCGEAFF. The DNA of the CDR3 is TGTGCCATCAGTGATTGTGGCGAAGCTTTCTTT.

Concerning this clonotype: One base away lies a much larger clone, so this may be a sequencing read error. This chain links TRBV7-8 with TRBJ1-4, with D perhaps TRBD1 (5 bases). The CDR3 loop spans 14 amino acids. Germline V gene data show CDR1 as SGHVS and CDR2 as FQNEAQ. The CDR3 reads CASSLEGRDEELFF. In DNA, the CDR3 is TGTGCCAGCAGCTTAGAGGGGAGAGATGAAGAACTGTTTTTT.

This clonotype was observed once. The chain is built from TRBV5-4 and TRBJ2-7; 8 nucleotides align to TRBD2. Per the germline V gene, CDR1 is SGHNT and CDR2 is YYREEE (reference sequence). Germline trimming cut 2 bases from V and 0 bases from J; bases unmatched to any gene: 7. The CDR3 consists of 16 residues. CDR3 in DNA: TGTGCCAGCAGCTTATTTGCTACTAGCGGCTCCTACGAGCAGTACTTC. Residues: CASSLFATSGSYEQYF.

The rearrangement uses TRBV7-3 and TRBJ1-5, with a weak D call TRBD1 (6 bases). V was pared by 0 bases and J by 9 bases, with 15 bases between. This CDR3 spans 15 amino acids. In germline, CDR1 is SGHTA, CDR2 FQGTGA. The CDR3, as DNA: TGTGCCAGCAGCTTAACGGGGGACACCGGTTCGCCCCAGCATTTT. Amino acid sequence: CASSLTGDTGSPQHF.

This clonotype was observed at least ten times. V gene TRBV29-1 combines with J gene TRBJ1-2; a possible D gene is TRBD1 (5 bases). The germline V gene has CDR1 SQVTM and CDR2 ANQGSEA. Between the trimmed V and J ends, which lost 6 bases and 2 bases, there was a span of 16 bases. CDR3 size: 14 residues. The CDR3 DNA reads TGCAGCGTCCTACCCGTACAGGACAACTATGGCTACACCTTC. Protein sequence: CSVLPVQDNYGYTF.

The V gene is TRBV7-3, the J gene TRBJ2-6, with 9 nucleotides matching TRBD1. This CDR3 has 16 amino acids. V was pared by 4 bases and J by 6 bases, with 7 bases of the junction left unmatched. Per the germline V gene, CDR1 is SGHTA and CDR2 is FQGTGA. The CDR3 DNA is TGTGCCAGCAGCTCCGGGACAGGGACGGAGGCCAACGTCCTGACTTTC. Residues: CASSSGTGTEANVLTF.